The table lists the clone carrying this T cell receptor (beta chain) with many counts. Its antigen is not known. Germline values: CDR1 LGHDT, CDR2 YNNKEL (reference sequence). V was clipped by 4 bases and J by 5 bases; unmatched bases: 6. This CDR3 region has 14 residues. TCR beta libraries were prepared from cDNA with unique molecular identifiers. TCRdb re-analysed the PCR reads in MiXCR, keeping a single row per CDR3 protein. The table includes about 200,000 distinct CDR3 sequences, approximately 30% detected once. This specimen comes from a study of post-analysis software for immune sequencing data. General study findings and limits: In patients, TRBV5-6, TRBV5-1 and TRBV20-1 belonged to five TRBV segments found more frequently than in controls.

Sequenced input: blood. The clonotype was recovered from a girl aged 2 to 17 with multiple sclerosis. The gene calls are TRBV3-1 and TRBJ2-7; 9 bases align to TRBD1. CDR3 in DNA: TGTGCCAGCAGCCCATTACAGGGGGCTCACGAGCAGTACTTC. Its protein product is CASSPLQGAHEQYF.